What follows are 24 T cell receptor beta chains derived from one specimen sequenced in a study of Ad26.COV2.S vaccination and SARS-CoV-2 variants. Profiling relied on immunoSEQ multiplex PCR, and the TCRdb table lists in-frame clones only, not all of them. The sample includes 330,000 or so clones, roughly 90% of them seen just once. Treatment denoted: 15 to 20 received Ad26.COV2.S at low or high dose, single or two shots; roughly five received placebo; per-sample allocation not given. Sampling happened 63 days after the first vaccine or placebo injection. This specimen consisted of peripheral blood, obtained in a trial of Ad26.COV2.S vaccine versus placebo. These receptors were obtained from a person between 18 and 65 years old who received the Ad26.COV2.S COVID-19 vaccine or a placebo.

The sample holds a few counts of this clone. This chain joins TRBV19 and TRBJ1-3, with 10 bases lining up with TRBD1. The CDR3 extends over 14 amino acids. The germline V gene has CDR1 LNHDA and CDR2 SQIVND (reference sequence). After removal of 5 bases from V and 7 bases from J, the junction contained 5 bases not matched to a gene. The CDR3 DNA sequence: TGTGCCAGTAGTTCCGGGACAGGGGATAACACCATATATTTT. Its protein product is CASSSGTGDNTIYF.

Here the CDR3 reads CAWSPDLHQPQHF. As DNA, the CDR3 is TGTGCCTGGAGCCCGGATTTACATCAGCCCCAGCATTTT. This chain links TRBV30 with TRBJ1-5; D ambiguous. CDR1 GTSNPN and CDR2 SVGIG come from the germline V gene (reference sequence). This CDR3 contains 13 residues. V was cut by 3 bases and J by 5 bases, with 11 bases left in between. The whole variable domain, filled in from reference TRBV30 and TRBJ1-5, reads SQTIHQWPATLVQPVGSPLSLECTVEGTSNPNLYWYRQAAGRGLQLLFYSVGIGQISSEVPQNLSASRPQDRQFILSSKKLLLSDSGFYLCAWSPDLHQPQHFGDGTRLSIL.

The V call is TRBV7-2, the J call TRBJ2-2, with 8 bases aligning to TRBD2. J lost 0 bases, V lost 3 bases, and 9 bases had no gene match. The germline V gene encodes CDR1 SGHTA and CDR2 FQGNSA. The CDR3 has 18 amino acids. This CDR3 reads CASSLLNPREANTGELFF. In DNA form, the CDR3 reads TGTGCCAGCAGCTTGTTGAATCCGCGGGAGGCGAACACCGGGGAGCTGTTTTTT.

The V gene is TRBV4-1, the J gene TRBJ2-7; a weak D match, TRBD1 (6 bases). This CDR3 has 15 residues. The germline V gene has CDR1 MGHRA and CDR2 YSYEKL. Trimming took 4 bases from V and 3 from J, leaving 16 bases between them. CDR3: CASSRAGTQLYEQYF. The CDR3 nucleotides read TGCGCCAGCAGCCGCGCCGGGACACAGCTCTACGAGCAGTACTTC.

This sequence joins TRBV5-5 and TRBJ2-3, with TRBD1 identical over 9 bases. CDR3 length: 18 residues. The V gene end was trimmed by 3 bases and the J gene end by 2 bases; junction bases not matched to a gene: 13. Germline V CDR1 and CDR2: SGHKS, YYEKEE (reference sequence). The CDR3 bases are TGTGCCAGCAGCTGGAATACAAAACAGGGGGCGGACACAGATACGCAGTATTTT. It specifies CASSWNTKQGADTDTQYF.

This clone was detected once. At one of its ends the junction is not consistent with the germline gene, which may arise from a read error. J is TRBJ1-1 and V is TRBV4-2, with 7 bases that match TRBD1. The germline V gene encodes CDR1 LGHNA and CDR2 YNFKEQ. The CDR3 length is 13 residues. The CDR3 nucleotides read TGTGCCAGCAGCCAAGTAGGGACAGCGGAGCGTTTCTTC. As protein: CASSQVGTAERFF.

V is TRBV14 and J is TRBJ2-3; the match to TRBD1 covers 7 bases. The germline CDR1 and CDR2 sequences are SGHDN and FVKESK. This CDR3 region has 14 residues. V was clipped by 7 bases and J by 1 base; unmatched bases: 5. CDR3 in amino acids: CASKVGTGTDTQYF. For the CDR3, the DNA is TGTGCCAGCAAAGTGGGGACAGGCACAGATACGCAGTATTTT.

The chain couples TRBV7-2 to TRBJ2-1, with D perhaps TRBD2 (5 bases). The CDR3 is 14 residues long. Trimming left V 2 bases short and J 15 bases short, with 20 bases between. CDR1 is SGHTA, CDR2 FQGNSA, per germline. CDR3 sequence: CASSLRSSSGLPFF. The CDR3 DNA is TGTGCCAGCAGCTTAAGGTCTTCGAGCGGCCTCCCGTTCTTC. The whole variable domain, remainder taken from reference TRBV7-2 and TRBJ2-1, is GAGVSQSPSNKVTEKGKDVELRCDPISGHTALYWYRQSLGQGLEFLIYFQGNSAPDKSGLPSDRFSAERTGGSVSTLTIQRTQQEDSAVYLCASSLRSSSGLPFFGPGTRLTVL.

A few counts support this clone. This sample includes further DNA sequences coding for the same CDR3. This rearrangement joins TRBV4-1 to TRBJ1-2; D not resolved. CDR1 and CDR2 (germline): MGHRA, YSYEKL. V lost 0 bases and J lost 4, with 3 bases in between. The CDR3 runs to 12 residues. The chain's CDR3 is CASSQDGYGYTF. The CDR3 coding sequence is TGCGCCAGCAGCCAAGACGGCTATGGCTACACCTTC.

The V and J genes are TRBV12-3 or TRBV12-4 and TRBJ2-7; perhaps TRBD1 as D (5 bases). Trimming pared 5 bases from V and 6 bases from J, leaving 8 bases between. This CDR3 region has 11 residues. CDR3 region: CASSPQGEQYF. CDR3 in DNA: TGTGCCAGCAGTCCCCAGGGCGAGCAGTACTTC.

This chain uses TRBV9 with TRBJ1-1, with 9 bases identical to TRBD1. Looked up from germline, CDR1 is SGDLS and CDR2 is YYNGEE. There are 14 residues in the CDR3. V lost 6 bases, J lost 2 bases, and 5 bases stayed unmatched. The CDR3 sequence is CASTRDRANTEAFF. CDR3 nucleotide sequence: TGTGCCAGCACCCGGGACAGGGCAAACACTGAAGCTTTCTTT.

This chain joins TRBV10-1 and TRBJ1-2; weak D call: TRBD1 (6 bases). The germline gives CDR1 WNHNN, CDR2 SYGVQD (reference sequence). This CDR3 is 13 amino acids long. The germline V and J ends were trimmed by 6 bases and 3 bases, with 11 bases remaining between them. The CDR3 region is CASSRDIDYGYTF. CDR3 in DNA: TGCGCCAGCAGCCGGGACATCGACTATGGCTACACCTTC.

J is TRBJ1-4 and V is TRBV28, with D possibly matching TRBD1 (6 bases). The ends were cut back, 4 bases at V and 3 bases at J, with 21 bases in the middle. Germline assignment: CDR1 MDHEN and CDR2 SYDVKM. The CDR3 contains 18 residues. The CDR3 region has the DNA TGTGCCAGCAGTTACCACAGGGATCTCGGTCGCGCTAATGAAAAACTGTTTTTT. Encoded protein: CASSYHRDLGRANEKLFF. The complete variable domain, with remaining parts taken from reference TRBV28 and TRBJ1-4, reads DVKVTQSSRYLVKRTGEKVFLECVQDMDHENMFWYRQDPGLGLRLIYFSYDVKMKEKGDIPEGYSVSREKKERFSLILESASTNQTSMYLCASSYHRDLGRANEKLFFGSGTQLSVL.

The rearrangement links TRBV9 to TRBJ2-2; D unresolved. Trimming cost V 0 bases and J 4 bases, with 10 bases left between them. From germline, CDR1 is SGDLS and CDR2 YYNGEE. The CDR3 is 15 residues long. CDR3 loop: CASSVGDFPTGELFF. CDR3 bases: TGTGCCAGCAGCGTAGGGGATTTTCCCACCGGGGAGCTGTTTTTT.

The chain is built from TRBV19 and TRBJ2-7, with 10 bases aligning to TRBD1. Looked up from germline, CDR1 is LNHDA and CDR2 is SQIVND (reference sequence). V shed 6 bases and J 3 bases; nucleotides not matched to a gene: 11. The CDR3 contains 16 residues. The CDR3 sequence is CASSLRGGQGRYEQYF. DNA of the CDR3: TGTGCCAGTAGCCTTAGAGGGGGACAGGGGCGCTACGAGCAGTACTTC.

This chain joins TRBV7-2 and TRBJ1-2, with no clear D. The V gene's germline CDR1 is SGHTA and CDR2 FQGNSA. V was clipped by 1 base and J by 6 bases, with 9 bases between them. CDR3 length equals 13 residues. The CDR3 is CASSLDPANGYTF. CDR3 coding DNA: TGTGCCAGCAGCTTAGATCCCGCTAATGGCTACACCTTC. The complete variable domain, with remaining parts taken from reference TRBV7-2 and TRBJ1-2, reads GAGVSQSPSNKVTEKGKDVELRCDPISGHTALYWYRQSLGQGLEFLIYFQGNSAPDKSGLPSDRFSAERTGGSVSTLTIQRTQQEDSAVYLCASSLDPANGYTFGSGTRLTVV.

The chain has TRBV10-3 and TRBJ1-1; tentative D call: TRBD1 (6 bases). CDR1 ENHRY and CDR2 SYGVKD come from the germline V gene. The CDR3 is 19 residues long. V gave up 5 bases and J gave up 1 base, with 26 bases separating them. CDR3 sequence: CAISPRSLPTGTQNTEAFF. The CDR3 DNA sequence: TGTGCCATCAGTCCCCGGTCCTTACCGACCGGGACACAGAACACTGAAGCTTTCTTT.

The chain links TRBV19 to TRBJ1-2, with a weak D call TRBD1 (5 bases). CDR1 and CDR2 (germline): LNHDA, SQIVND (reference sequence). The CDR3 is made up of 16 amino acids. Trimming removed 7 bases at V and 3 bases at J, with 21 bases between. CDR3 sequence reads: CASIQTATGGYYGYTF. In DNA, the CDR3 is TGTGCCAGTATACAAACAGCGACTGGGGGTTACTATGGCTACACCTTC.

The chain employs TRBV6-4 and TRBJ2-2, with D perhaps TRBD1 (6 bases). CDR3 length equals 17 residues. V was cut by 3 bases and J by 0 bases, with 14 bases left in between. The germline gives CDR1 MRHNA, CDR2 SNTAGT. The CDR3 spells CASSERQVTTNTGELFF. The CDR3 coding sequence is TGTGCCAGCAGTGAGAGACAGGTCACGACGAACACCGGGGAGCTGTTTTTT.

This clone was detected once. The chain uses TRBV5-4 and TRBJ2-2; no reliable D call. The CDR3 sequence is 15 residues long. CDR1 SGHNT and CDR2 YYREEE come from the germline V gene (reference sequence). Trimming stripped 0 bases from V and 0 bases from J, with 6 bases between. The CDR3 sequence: CASSLARANTGELFF. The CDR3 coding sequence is TGTGCCAGCAGCTTGGCGAGAGCGAACACCGGGGAGCTGTTTTTT.

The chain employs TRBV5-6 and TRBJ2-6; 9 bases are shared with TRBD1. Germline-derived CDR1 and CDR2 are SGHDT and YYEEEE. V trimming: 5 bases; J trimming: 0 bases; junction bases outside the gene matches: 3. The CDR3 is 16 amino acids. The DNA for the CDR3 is TGTGCCAGCAGTCCGACAGGGGGCTCTGGGGCCAACGTCCTGACTTTC. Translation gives CASSPTGGSGANVLTF.

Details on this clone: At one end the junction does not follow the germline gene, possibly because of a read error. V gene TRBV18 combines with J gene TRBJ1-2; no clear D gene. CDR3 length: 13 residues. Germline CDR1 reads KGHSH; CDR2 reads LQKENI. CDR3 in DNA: TGTGCCAGCTCACCGACGGAGCTGTATGCCTACACCTTC. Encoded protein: CASSPTELYAYTF.

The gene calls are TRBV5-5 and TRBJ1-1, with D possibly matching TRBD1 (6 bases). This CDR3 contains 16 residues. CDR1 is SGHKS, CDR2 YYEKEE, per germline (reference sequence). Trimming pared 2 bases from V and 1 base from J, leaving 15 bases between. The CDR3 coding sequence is TGTGCCAGCAGCTTTACAGGGTTAGGAGGGAACACTGAAGCTTTCTTT. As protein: CASSFTGLGGNTEAFF.

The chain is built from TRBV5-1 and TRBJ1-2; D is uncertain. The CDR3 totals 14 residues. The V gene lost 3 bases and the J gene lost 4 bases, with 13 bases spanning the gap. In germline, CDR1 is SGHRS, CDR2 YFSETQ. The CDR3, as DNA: TGCGCCAGCAGCTACTTAGAGACAAGCTATGGCTACACCTTC. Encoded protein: CASSYLETSYGYTF.